This TCR beta chain was profiled in a study of T cells in Graves' hyperthyroidism and ophthalmopathy. Amplification targeted TCR beta CDR3 regions from RNA transcripts. The HTBI primer set served for first-round RT-PCR of the TCR CDR3. TCRdb recomputed calls from the multiplex PCR reads with MiXCR, one row per CDR3 protein. This table holds around 560,000 distinct CDR3 sequences, 16% found once. Germline CDR1 and CDR2: PRHDT and FYEKMQ (reference sequence). Trimming removed 3 bases from V and 5 bases from J; junction bases left unmatched: 9. The CDR3 contains 15 residues. Sequences were obtained from blood. This TCR was sampled from a woman aged 18-35 years with Graves' hyperthyroidism. The rearrangement links TRBV13 to TRBJ2-5; 7 nucleotides match TRBD1. The CDR3 coding sequence is TGTGCCAGCAGCTTGCAGACAGGGAGAGTGGAGACCCAGTACTTC. It specifies CASSLQTGRVETQYF.